The next 17 T cell receptor beta chains were all read from a single sample in a study of beta chain features in type 1 diabetes. Expressed TCRB transcripts were sequenced because the entire RNA isolate underwent reverse transcription. The method was immunoSEQ multiplex PCR; TCRdb's version includes in-frame clones alone and lacks a portion of them. This table has some 500,000 clones, over 10% appearing once. The sequencing sample was made of naive CD4+ T cells from blood. The receptors derive from a woman between 18 and 29 years old in good health.

The chain has TRBV29-1 and TRBJ1-1, with 7 bases identical to TRBD1. This CDR3 has 14 amino acids. J lost 4 bases, V lost 0 bases, and 5 bases had no gene match. CDR1 and CDR2 (germline): SQVTM, ANQGSEA. CDR3 sequence reads: CSVEEEAGGTEAFF. DNA of the CDR3: TGCAGCGTTGAAGAGGAGGCAGGGGGCACTGAAGCTTTCTTT.

The table lists this clone with a few counts. The V gene is TRBV18, the J gene TRBJ2-5; 8 bases are a match to TRBD2. Germline assignment: CDR1 KGHSH and CDR2 LQKENI. The ends lost 2 bases at V and 4 bases at J; junction bases unmatched: 6. The CDR3 covers 15 residues. CDR3 nucleotides: TGTGCCAGCTCACCATCAAGCGGGAGTGTAGAGACCCAGTACTTC. Translated, it gives CASSPSSGSVETQYF.

J is TRBJ2-7 and V is TRBV6-5; 7 bases map to TRBD2. From germline, CDR1 is MNHEY and CDR2 SVGAGI. Losses at the gene ends were 5 bases for V and 5 bases for J; bases not matched to a gene: 12. The CDR3 is 15 residues long. As DNA, the CDR3 is TGTGCCAGCAGTGTAGGGAGGGTTCTCCGGGACGAGCAGTACTTC. This codes for CASSVGRVLRDEQYF.

The V call is TRBV7-8, the J call TRBJ2-2, with D perhaps TRBD1 or TRBD2 (5 bases each). In germline, CDR1 is SGHVS, CDR2 FQNEAQ. The CDR3 totals 14 residues. The V and J ends lost 8 bases and 2 bases respectively, with 12 bases between them. The CDR3 region is CASCPGTNTGELFF. CDR3 bases: TGTGCCAGCTGCCCGGGGACCAACACCGGGGAGCTGTTTTTT. The entire variable domain, with the rest obtained from reference TRBV7-8 and TRBJ2-2, is as follows: GAGVSQSPRYKVAKRGQDVALRCDPISGHVSLFWYQQALGQGPEFLTYFQNEAQLDKSGLPSDRFFAERPEGSVSTLKIQRTQQEDSAVYLCASCPGTNTGELFFGEGSRLTVL.

The V gene is TRBV18, the J gene TRBJ2-1; possible D gene TRBD2, 5 bases. Germline V CDR1 and CDR2: KGHSH, LQKENI. This CDR3 contains 17 residues. Trimming removed 3 bases from V and 2 bases from J, with 17 bases in between. The CDR3 DNA reads TGTGCCAGCTCACCCTTCGAATGGGAGTTGACCTACAATGAGCAGTTCTTC. Amino acid sequence: CASSPFEWELTYNEQFF.

This clone was observed a handful of times. V gene TRBV4-1 combines with J gene TRBJ2-2, with D perhaps TRBD2 (6 bases). Looked up from germline, CDR1 is MGHRA and CDR2 is YSYEKL. Trimming took off 6 bases at V and 2 bases at J, with 19 bases between the two ends. This CDR3 spans 17 amino acids. CDR3 in DNA: TGCGCCAGCAGAAAGGGAGCCAGCGGGCCTAACACCGGGGAGCTGTTTTTT. Translation: CASRKGASGPNTGELFF.

Turning to this clone: Other DNA sequences in this sample translate to the same CDR3. The chain combines TRBV20-1 with TRBJ2-3; D gene ambiguous. V was clipped by 6 bases and J by 2 bases, with 6 bases between them. CDR3 size: 11 residues. Looked up from germline, CDR1 is DFQATT and CDR2 is SNEGSKA (reference sequence). The CDR3 DNA is TGCAGTGCCTCGGACACAGATACGCAGTATTTT. The encoded protein is CSASDTDTQYF.

With respect to this clone: Other DNA sequences in the same sample also yield this CDR3. The rearrangement links TRBV5-1 to TRBJ2-6; tentative D call: TRBD2 (5 bases). The germline V gene has CDR1 SGHRS and CDR2 YFSETQ. Trimming cost V 2 bases and J 2 bases, with 8 bases left between them. CDR3 size: 15 residues. The CDR3 loop is CASSFTGTGANVLTF. Written as DNA, the CDR3 is TGCGCCAGCAGCTTTACGGGGACTGGGGCCAACGTCCTGACTTTC.

This clone appeared a few times. The chain has TRBV12-2 and TRBJ2-5. TRBV12-2 is a known pseudogene. The length of the CDR3 is 16 residues. CDR3 amino acids: CASRLWVNGGPETQYF. CDR3 DNA sequence: TGTGCAAGTCGCTTATGGGTTAATGGGGGACCAGAGACCCAGTACTTC.

This clone was picked up a small number of times. The CDR3 sequence is CASSLGGTGQETQYF. The CDR3 DNA follows: TGCGCCAGCAGCTTGGGCGGGACAGGCCAAGAGACCCAGTACTTC. The V call is TRBV5-1, the J call TRBJ2-5; the match to TRBD1 covers 8 bases. Germline V gene data show CDR1 as SGHRS and CDR2 as YFSETQ. This CDR3 region has 15 residues. V gave up 0 bases and J gave up 1 base; unmatched junction bases: 2.

J is TRBJ1-1 and V is TRBV7-9; D uncertain. The CDR3 runs 11 residues. Germline CDR1 and CDR2: SEHNR and FQNEAQ (reference sequence). V was trimmed by 1 base and J by 3 bases, leaving 0 bases between them. The CDR3 DNA sequence: TGTGCCAGCAGCTTAGACACTGAAGCTTTCTTT. Translated: CASSLDTEAFF.

The chain is built from TRBV13 and TRBJ2-7; D is perhaps TRBD2 (6 bases). Germline V lookup: CDR1 PRHDT, CDR2 FYEKMQ (reference sequence). This CDR3 contains 14 residues. Trimming cost V 5 bases and J 1 base, with 12 bases left between them. The CDR3 here is CASSEGLSSYEQYV. The DNA for the CDR3 is TGTGCCAGCAGCGAGGGACTGTCGTCCTACGAGCAGTACGTC.

This clone was counted only a few times. The chain carries TRBV5-4 and TRBJ2-5; D is unclear. The germline V gene has CDR1 SGHNT and CDR2 YYREEE (reference sequence). The CDR3 contains 14 residues. V gave up 0 bases and J gave up 2 bases, with 8 bases separating them. As DNA, the CDR3 is TGTGCCAGCAGCTTGGATGTCGGGCAAGAGACCCAGTACTTC. Amino acid sequence: CASSLDVGQETQYF.

This clone was seen only a few times. The chain links TRBV4-2 to TRBJ2-6; D is unresolved. With 0 bases removed from V and 15 bases from J, the gap between germline ends came to 9 bases. Germline CDR1 reads LGHNA; CDR2 reads YNFKEQ. The CDR3 sequence is 12 residues long. CDR3: CASSQEPLTLTF. The CDR3 DNA is TGTGCCAGCAGCCAAGAACCTTTAACCCTGACTTTC.

This clone appeared a few times. The rearrangement joins TRBV30 to TRBJ1-4; 7 bases fit TRBD1. The CDR3 contains 13 residues. With V trimmed by 5 bases and J by 5 bases, 5 bases remained unmatched. Germline assignment: CDR1 GTSNPN and CDR2 SVGIG (reference sequence). This chain's CDR3 is CAWSGQLNEKLFF. DNA of the CDR3: TGTGCCTGGTCGGGACAGCTAAATGAAAAACTGTTTTTT.

CDR3 loop: CVVGAWAALSGYTF. The CDR3 DNA follows: TGTGTGGTCGGGGCCTGGGCAGCCCTCTCTGGCTACACCTTC. This chain connects TRBV30 to TRBJ1-2, with TRBD1 as a possible D gene (5 bases). The CDR3 contains 14 residues. The germline V gene has CDR1 GTSNPN and CDR2 SVGIG (reference sequence).

A few counts support this clone. This chain connects TRBV5-1 to TRBJ2-3; D is ambiguous. This CDR3 comprises 15 residues. Germline assignment: CDR1 SGHRS and CDR2 YFSETQ. The V end lost 1 base, the J end lost 2 bases, and 11 bases lay between the germline ends. The CDR3 loop is CASSLRASPTDTQYF. The CDR3 nucleotides are TGCGCCAGCAGCTTGAGGGCTAGTCCCACAGATACGCAGTATTTT.